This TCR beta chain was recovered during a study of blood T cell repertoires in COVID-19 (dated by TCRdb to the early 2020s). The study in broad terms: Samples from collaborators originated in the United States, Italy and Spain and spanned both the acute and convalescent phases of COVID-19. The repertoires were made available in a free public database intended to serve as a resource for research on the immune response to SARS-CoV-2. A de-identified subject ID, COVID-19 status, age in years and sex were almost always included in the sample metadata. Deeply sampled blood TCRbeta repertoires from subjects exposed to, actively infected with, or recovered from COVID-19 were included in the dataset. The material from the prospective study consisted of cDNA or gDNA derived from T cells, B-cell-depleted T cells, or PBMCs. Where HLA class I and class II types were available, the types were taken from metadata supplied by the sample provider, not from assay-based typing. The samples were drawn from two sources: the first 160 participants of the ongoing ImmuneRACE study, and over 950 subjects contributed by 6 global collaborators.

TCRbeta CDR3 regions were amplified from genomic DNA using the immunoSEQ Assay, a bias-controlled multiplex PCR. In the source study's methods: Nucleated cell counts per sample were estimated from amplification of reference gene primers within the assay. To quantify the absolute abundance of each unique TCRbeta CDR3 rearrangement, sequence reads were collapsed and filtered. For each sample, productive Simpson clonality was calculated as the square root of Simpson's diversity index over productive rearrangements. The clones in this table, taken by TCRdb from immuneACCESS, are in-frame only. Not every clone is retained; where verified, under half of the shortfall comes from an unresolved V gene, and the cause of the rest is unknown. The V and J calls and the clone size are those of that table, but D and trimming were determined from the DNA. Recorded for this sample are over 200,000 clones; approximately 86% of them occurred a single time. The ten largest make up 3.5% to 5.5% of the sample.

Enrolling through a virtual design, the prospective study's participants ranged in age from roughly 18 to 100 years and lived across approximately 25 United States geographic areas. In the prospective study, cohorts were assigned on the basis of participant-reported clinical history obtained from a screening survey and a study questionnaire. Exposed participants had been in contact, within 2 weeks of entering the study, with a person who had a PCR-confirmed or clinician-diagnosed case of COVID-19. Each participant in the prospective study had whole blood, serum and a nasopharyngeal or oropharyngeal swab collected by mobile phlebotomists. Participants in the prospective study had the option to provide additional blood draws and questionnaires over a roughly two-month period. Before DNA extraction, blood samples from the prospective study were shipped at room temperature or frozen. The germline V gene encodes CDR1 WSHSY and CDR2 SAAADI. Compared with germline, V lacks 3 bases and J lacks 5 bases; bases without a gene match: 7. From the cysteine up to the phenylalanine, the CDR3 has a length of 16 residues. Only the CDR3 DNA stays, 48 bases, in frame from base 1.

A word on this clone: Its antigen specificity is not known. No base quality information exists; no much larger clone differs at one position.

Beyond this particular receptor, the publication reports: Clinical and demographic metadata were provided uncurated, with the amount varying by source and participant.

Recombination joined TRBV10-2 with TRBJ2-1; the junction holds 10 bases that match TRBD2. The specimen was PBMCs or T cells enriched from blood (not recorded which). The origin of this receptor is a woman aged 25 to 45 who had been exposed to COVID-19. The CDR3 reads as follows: CASSEPAGGPHNEQFF. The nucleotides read TGCGCCAGCAGTGAACCAGCGGGGGGGCCACACAATGAGCAGTTCTTC.